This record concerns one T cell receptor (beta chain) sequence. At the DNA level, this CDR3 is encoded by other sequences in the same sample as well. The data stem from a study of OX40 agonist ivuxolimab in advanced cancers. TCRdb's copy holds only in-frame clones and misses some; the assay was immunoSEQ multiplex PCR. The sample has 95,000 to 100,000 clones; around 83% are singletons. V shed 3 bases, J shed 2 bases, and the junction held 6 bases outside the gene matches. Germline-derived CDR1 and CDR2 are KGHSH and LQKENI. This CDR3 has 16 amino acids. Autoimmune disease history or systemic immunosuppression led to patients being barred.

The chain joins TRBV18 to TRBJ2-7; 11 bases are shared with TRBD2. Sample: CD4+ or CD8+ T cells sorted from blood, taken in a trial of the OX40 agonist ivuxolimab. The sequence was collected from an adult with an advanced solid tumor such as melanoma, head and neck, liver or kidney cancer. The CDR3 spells CASSPTSGVPPYEQYF. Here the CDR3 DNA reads TGTGCCAGCTCACCGACTAGCGGGGTCCCCCCCTACGAGCAGTACTTC.